Following are 14 T cell receptor beta chains from one sample sequenced in a study of CD8 T cells in ankylosing spondylitis. Broader study findings: Made up of under 10 highly homologous variants, a TCR beta motif appeared characteristic of ankylosing spondylitis blood.

TCRdb processed the 5' RACE reads anew with MiXCR; each CDR3 protein has one entry. The sample yields 700,000 to 1,000,000 distinct CDR3 sequences, about 10% seen once. These receptors have no identified antigens. Source material: blood, either unsorted or a sorted T cell fraction (not recorded which). These receptors were taken from a male donor with ankylosing spondylitis.

The chain employs TRBV5-5 and TRBJ1-1; weak D call: TRBD1 (5 bases). V lost 5 bases to trimming and J lost 2 bases, with 19 bases between them. CDR3 length: 16 amino acids. Germline CDR1 reads SGHKS; CDR2 reads YYEKEE (reference sequence). CDR3 region: CASRSNIGAVNTEAFF. The DNA of the CDR3 is TGTGCCAGCAGATCAAACATAGGGGCGGTCAACACTGAAGCTTTCTTT. The whole variable domain, remainder taken from reference TRBV5-5 and TRBJ1-1, is DAGVTQSPTHLIKTRGQQVTLRCSPISGHKSVSWYQQVLGQGPQFIFQYYEKEERGRGNFPDRFSARQFPNYSSELNVNALLLGDSALYLCASRSNIGAVNTEAFFGQGTRLTVV.

This clonotype was counted only a few times. This chain links TRBV6-2 or TRBV6-3 with TRBJ2-7; 11 positions agree with TRBD1. This CDR3 has 16 amino acids. Germline assignment: CDR1 MNHEY and CDR2 SVGEGT. Trimming took 4 bases from V and 5 from J; bases not matched to a gene: 10. The CDR3 nucleotides read TGTGCCAGCAGTTCCGACCGGGACAGGGGGATCAACGAGCAGTACTTC. Translation: CASSSDRDRGINEQYF.

This clonotype was found a few times. The chain has TRBV7-2 and TRBJ1-2, with 8 bases aligning to TRBD1. Trimming removed 3 bases from V and 5 bases from J; junction bases left unmatched: 8. There are 15 residues in the CDR3. Per the germline V gene, CDR1 is SGHTA and CDR2 is FQGNSA. The CDR3 DNA reads as TGTGCCAGCAGCTTCCTACCACAGGGGGGGTATGGCTACACCTTC. Translation: CASSFLPQGGYGYTF.

This clonotype showed up many times. This chain connects TRBV20-1 to TRBJ1-1; D ambiguous. This CDR3 comprises 11 residues. V shed 3 bases and J shed 2 bases, with 4 bases lying between them. Germline V gene sequence: CDR1 DFQATT, CDR2 SNEGSKA (reference sequence). The chain's CDR3 is CSASLNTEAFF. Written as DNA, the CDR3 is TGCAGTGCTAGCCTCAACACTGAAGCTTTCTTT.

There are a few counts of this clonotype. The chain links TRBV5-1 to TRBJ1-2, with no clear D. The CDR3 covers 14 residues. V was cut by 4 bases and J by 8 bases, with 18 bases left in between. The germline V gene encodes CDR1 SGHRS and CDR2 YFSETQ. The CDR3 loop is CASSLFEGEIGYTF. CDR3 DNA: TGCGCCAGCAGCCTATTCGAGGGCGAGATCGGCTACACCTTC.

This clonotype was counted a few times. The chain employs TRBV10-3 and TRBJ1-6; the D gene is possibly TRBD1 (5 bases). The CDR3 totals 13 residues. Germline CDR1 is ENHRY and CDR2 is SYGVKD. Between the trimmed V and J ends, which lost 11 bases and 9 bases, there was a span of 17 bases. The CDR3 region has the DNA TGTGCCGTGAGGCGGGGGAATCCTTCACCCCTCCACTTT. Its protein is CAVRRGNPSPLHF.

The genes are TRBV11-1 and TRBJ2-3, with D possibly matching TRBD1 (6 bases). Germline CDR1 and CDR2: SGHAT and FQDESV (reference sequence). The CDR3 consists of 14 residues. V was trimmed by 7 bases and J by 5 bases, leaving 16 bases between them. The chain's CDR3 is CASTTLAQGDTQYF. In nucleotides, the CDR3 is TGTGCCAGCACCACCCTCGCACAGGGAGATACGCAGTATTTT. Looking up the rest from reference TRBV11-1 and TRBJ2-3 gives the full variable domain: EAEVAQSPRYKITEKSQAVAFWCDPISGHATLYWYRQILGQGPELLVQFQDESVVDDSQLPKDRFSAERLKGVDSTLKIQPAELGDSAMYLCASTTLAQGDTQYFGPGTRLTVL.

V gene TRBV30 combines with J gene TRBJ1-5; 8 positions match TRBD1. The CDR3 length is 14 residues. V shed 5 bases, J shed 6 bases, and the junction held 9 bases outside the gene matches. Germline V gene lookup returns CDR1 GTSNPN and CDR2 SVGIG (reference sequence). CDR3 region: CAWSDRALFQPQHF. The CDR3 DNA follows: TGTGCCTGGTCGGACAGGGCATTATTTCAGCCCCAGCATTTT.

This clonotype was picked up a small number of times. The V gene is TRBV5-1, the J gene TRBJ2-1; possible D gene TRBD1, 6 bases. This CDR3 has 16 residues. Germline CDR1 is SGHRS and CDR2 is YFSETQ. Trimming shortened V by 6 bases and J by 8 bases, and 24 bases separated the two germline ends. CDR3 sequence: CASTRLTGTEGDEQFF. The DNA of the CDR3 is TGCGCCAGCACCCGACTCACCGGGACCGAGGGGGATGAGCAGTTCTTC.

The V gene is TRBV20-1, the J gene TRBJ2-1; 10 nucleotides match TRBD1. The CDR3 sequence is 15 residues long. Germline-derived CDR1 and CDR2 are DFQATT and SNEGSKA (reference sequence). Written as DNA, the CDR3 is TGCAGACCCTTCCTGGGACAGGGGAGGCACAATGAGCAGTTCTTC. It codes for CRPFLGQGRHNEQFF.

The chain uses TRBV5-5 and TRBJ1-2, with 11 bases that match TRBD1. The germline gives CDR1 SGHKS, CDR2 YYEKEE (reference sequence). This CDR3 has 18 amino acids. The ends lost 4 bases at V and 2 bases at J; junction bases unmatched: 13. The CDR3 region has the DNA TGTGCCAGCAGCCTGACCGGGACAGGGGGGTATGAGAACTATGGCTACACCTTC. Amino acids: CASSLTGTGGYENYGYTF.

This clonotype has more than one count but fewer than ten. The chain couples TRBV29-1 to TRBJ1-1, with no clear D. From germline, CDR1 is SQVTM and CDR2 ANQGSEA. With 8 bases removed from V and 2 bases from J, the gap between germline ends came to 15 bases. The CDR3 has 13 amino acids. The CDR3 DNA is TGCAGCTTCAACCGGGATGGCAACACTGAAGCTTTCTTT. Protein product: CSFNRDGNTEAFF.

As to this clonotype: The missing conserved phenylalanine or tryptophan at the end of this CDR3 makes a read error likely. The V call is TRBV6-1, the J call TRBJ1-5; D possibly corresponds to TRBD1 (5 bases). Looked up from germline, CDR1 is MNHNS and CDR2 is SASEGT. V lost 3 bases and J lost 8, with 11 bases in between. This CDR3 has 13 residues. The CDR3 nucleotides read TGTGCCAGCAGTGACCAGGGCTGGGAGCCCCAGCATCTT. It translates to CASSDQGWEPQHL.

This clonotype was detected only a few times. This sequence joins TRBV6-1 and TRBJ2-7; perhaps TRBD1 as D (5 bases). The CDR3 covers 13 residues. V shed 10 bases and J shed 0 bases, with 13 bases lying between them. CDR1 is MNHNS, CDR2 SASEGT, per germline. The CDR3 DNA sequence: TGTGCCATCTCGTACAGGCTCTCCTACGAGCAGTACTTC. It codes for CAISYRLSYEQYF.